This T cell receptor (beta chain) was identified during a study of T cell repertoires in cytomegalovirus infection (dated by TCRdb to between 2018 and 2021). Regarding the research as a whole: Peptide stimulations targeted recently identified HLA-C-restricted CMV epitopes, whose presentation resists viral immunomodulation, together with well-studied HLA-B-restricted epitopes. The HLA type of each donor mattered for the analysis, because public TCR beta signatures pointed to carriage of CMV infection along with the matching HLA type.

Many counts were recorded for this clonotype. Its antigen specificity is not known. No much larger clone is present one base from it, and per-base qualities are unavailable. Sequenced using an Illumina HiSeq 1500. TCRdb trimmed the raw reads at Q25, called clones with MiXCR and kept productive beta chains. Duplicate CDR3 protein sequences are folded into a single record with the most common DNA and genes. For this sample there are about 120,000 distinct CDR3 sequences; over 25% appear just once. The top ten hold more than 35% of the sample. Overall study results and their limits: In both this cohort and an independent cohort of more than 350 donors, the cumulative frequency of public TCR beta family members distinguished carriers of CMV infection plus the relevant HLA type. The ex vivo response was dominated by HLA-C-restricted CMV-specific TCR beta clonotypes, which also provided the single most frequent clonotype in two of eight donors.

The label giving this sample's treatment or condition can be read as: in vitro stimulation with specific CMV peptide epitopes to enrich CMV-specific T cells. V and J lose 5 bases and 1 base, and a span of 11 bases separates them. Including cysteine and phenylalanine, the CDR3 has 15 amino acids. Only the CDR3 DNA stays, 45 bases, in frame from base 1. In the germline V gene, CDR1 corresponds to SGHVS and CDR2 to FNYEAQ. Sequences were derived from CD8+ T cells from cultured PBMCs, sampled from culture after CMV antigen stimulation. The sequence was collected from a human donor in good health (CMV status not recorded). Some clones in this sample may be carry-over from other donors' samples. The chain couples TRBV7-6 to TRBJ2-2; TRBD1 might be the D gene, on 5 matching bases. The CDR3 is CASSQGRGNTGELFF. The bases are TGTGCCAGCAGCCAAGGAAGGGGGAACACCGGGGAGCTGTTTTTT.